A single sample is the source of the 7 T cell receptor beta chains below, sequenced in a study of beta chain features in type 1 diabetes. cDNA synthesis used the whole RNA isolate, giving expressed TCRB sequences. Assay: immunoSEQ multiplex PCR; the TCRdb copy retains only in-frame clones and omits some. The table lists roughly 450,000 clones, 10% to 12% of them singletons, with 0.035% to 0.05% in the top ten. What was sequenced was naive CD4+ T cells from blood. These receptors all stem from a woman aged 18-35 years in good health.

The chain recombines TRBV5-1 with TRBJ2-1, with TRBD1 identical over 8 bases. Germline V lookup: CDR1 SGHRS, CDR2 YFSETQ. J was trimmed by 4 bases and V by 2 bases; bases with no gene match: 2. This CDR3 is built from 14 residues. The CDR3 bases are TGCGCCAGCAGCTTCCGGGACAGGTACAATGAGCAGTTCTTC. Protein: CASSFRDRYNEQFF.

This clone was seen more than once but under ten times. CDR3 region: CASSIGETQYF. CDR3 bases: TGCGCCAGCAGCATAGGAGAGACCCAGTACTTC. The chain uses TRBV5-1 and TRBJ2-5; no clear D gene. The CDR3 loop spans 11 amino acids. Germline V gives CDR1 SGHRS, CDR2 YFSETQ. The V end was cut by 4 bases, the J end by 4 bases, with 5 bases between.

This clone was detected a few times. The V and J genes are TRBV5-1 and TRBJ2-5, with a tentative D call TRBD1 (6 bases). CDR1 SGHRS and CDR2 YFSETQ come from the germline V gene. Trimming pared 3 bases from V and 5 bases from J, leaving 11 bases between. The CDR3 is 13 residues long. CDR3 DNA sequence: TGCGCCAGCAGCTGGGGGCGAGCGGAGACCCAGTACTTC. Residues: CASSWGRAETQYF.

Details on this clone: Germline is not matched at one junction end, which may reflect a read error. The CDR3 sequence is CASSQGLMIKETQDF. The DNA of the CDR3 is TGTGCTAGCAGCCAGGGACTAATGATTAAAGAGACCCAGGACTTC. The chain carries TRBV7-7 and TRBJ2-5; 7 bases align to TRBD2. The CDR3 covers 15 residues. Germline CDR1 and CDR2: SSHAT and FNYEAQ (reference sequence).

The chain links TRBV7-3 to TRBJ2-6; no clear D gene. This CDR3 is built from 16 residues. The V end lost 5 bases, the J end lost 3 bases, and 14 bases lay between the germline ends. Germline-derived CDR1 and CDR2 are SGHTA and FQGTGA. CDR3 region: CASSPQMARGANVLTF. The CDR3 nucleotides are TGTGCCAGCAGCCCCCAAATGGCTCGTGGGGCCAACGTCCTGACTTTC. The whole variable domain, filled in from reference TRBV7-3 and TRBJ2-6, reads GAGVSQTPSNKVTEKGKYVELRCDPISGHTALYWYRQSLGQGPEFLIYFQGTGAADDSGLPNDRFFAVRPEGSVSTLKIQRTERGDSAVYLCASSPQMARGANVLTFGAGSRLTVL.

CDR3 sequence (DNA): TGTGCCAGCAGCTTAGTCGCGGCTAGCACAGATACGCAGTATTTT. The encoded protein is CASSLVAASTDTQYF. The chain links TRBV7-2 to TRBJ2-3; D uncertain. The CDR3 loop spans 15 amino acids. Between the trimmed V and J ends, which lost 1 base and 0 bases, there was a span of 8 bases. CDR1 and CDR2 (germline): SGHTA, FQGNSA.

This clone was counted only a few times. V usage is TRBV5-1 and J usage is TRBJ2-7; tentatively, D is TRBD2 (6 bases). The germline V gene encodes CDR1 SGHRS and CDR2 YFSETQ. Trimming pared 4 bases from V and 2 bases from J, leaving 13 bases between. CDR3 size: 14 residues. CDR3 loop: CASSLGTEAYEQYV. In DNA form, the CDR3 reads TGCGCCAGCAGCCTCGGGACTGAAGCCTACGAGCAGTACGTC.